This is a list of T cell receptor beta chains from one sample in a study of blood T cell repertoires in COVID-19. Data came from immunoSEQ multiplex PCR; TCRdb stores just in-frame clones and leaves some out. The repertoire holds hundreds of thousands of clones, 86% seen once, with roughly 3.3% in the top ten. The specimen was PBMCs or T cells enriched from blood (not recorded which). Source of these receptors: a woman in her forties or fifties in a cohort exposed to, infected with or recovered from COVID-19 (not recorded which). CDR3s include the opening cysteine and the closing phenylalanine or tryptophan. The D gene is left open where the match is weak. Size values are once, few and many counts, or a class for expanded clones, and some rows have none.

len | abundance | j_gene | d_gene | v_gene | CDR3aa | CDR3nt
13 | . | TRBJ1-4 | TRBD1 | TRBV10-3 | CAISDRGDEKLFF | TGTGCCATTTCGGACAGGGGTGATGAAAAACTGTTTTTT
19 | . | TRBJ2-1 | . | TRBV3-1/TRBV3-2 | CASSPTHITGASVYNEQFF | TGTGCCAGCAGCCCAACACACATTACCGGGGCTAGCGTATACAATGAGCAGTTCTTC
14 | . | TRBJ2-3 | TRBD2 | TRBV2 | CASRLAGGTDTQYF | TGTGCCAGCCGACTAGCGGGGGGCACAGATACGCAGTATTTT
16 | . | TRBJ1-6 | . | TRBV6-5 | CASSYVPRGTNSPLHF | TGTGCCAGCAGTTACGTTCCCAGGGGCACGAATTCACCCCTCCACTTT
15 | . | TRBJ1-5 | TRBD1 | TRBV7-8 | CASSYQGAGNQPQHF | TGTGCCAGCAGCTACCAGGGGGCCGGCAATCAGCCCCAGCATTTT
18 | . | TRBJ2-7 | TRBD2 | TRBV3-1/TRBV3-2 | CASSQAHILAGEAYEQYF | TGTGCCAGCAGCCAAGCCCACATACTAGCGGGGGAGGCCTACGAGCAGTACTTC
13 | . | TRBJ1-5 | . | TRBV28 | CASSSRGNQPQHF | TGTGCCAGCAGTTCCCGGGGGAATCAGCCCCAGCATTTT
13 | few | TRBJ1-2 | . | TRBV28 | CASSLTANYGYTF | TGTGCCAGCAGCCTGACAGCGAACTATGGCTACACCTTC
15 | once | TRBJ2-2 | TRBD2 | TRBV5-1 | CASSYGRGDTGELFF | TGCGCCAGCAGCTACGGGAGGGGTGACACCGGGGAGCTGTTTTTT
15 | once | TRBJ2-5 | TRBD2 | TRBV7-2 | CASSLMSSGGETQYF | TGTGCCAGCAGCTTAATGTCTAGCGGGGGAGAGACCCAGTACTTC
14 | . | TRBJ2-1 | . | TRBV10-3 | CAISESAALNEQFF | TGTGCCATCAGTGAGTCGGCGGCGTTAAATGAGCAGTTCTTC
16 | . | TRBJ2-3 | TRBD1 | TRBV10-3 | CATAPPTGVITDTQYF | TGTGCCACCGCGCCTCCTACAGGGGTGATCACAGATACGCAGTATTTT
17 | once | TRBJ2-3 | TRBD2 | TRBV7-9 | CASSPAGGAGNTDTQYF | TGTGCCAGCAGCCCCGCCGGGGGAGCGGGGAACACAGATACGCAGTATTTT
15 | once | TRBJ1-2 | TRBD1 | TRBV10-3 | CAISERGTDITGYTF | TGTGCCATCAGTGAGCGGGGGACAGATATCACTGGCTACACCTTC
14 | . | TRBJ1-6 | TRBD1 | TRBV6-5 | CASKTGQDGSPLHF | TGTGCCAGCAAGACCGGACAGGATGGTTCACCCCTCCACTTT
11 | . | TRBJ1-2 | TRBD1 | TRBV29-1 | CSVWTGEGYTF | TGCAGCGTGTGGACAGGGGAAGGCTACACCTTC
14 | . | TRBJ2-7 | . | TRBV6-5 | CASSYLAPTYEQYF | TGTGCCAGCAGTTATTTAGCCCCAACCTACGAGCAGTACTTC
13 | once | TRBJ2-2 | TRBD1 | TRBV5-1 | CASGTGGSGELFF | TGCGCCAGCGGGACAGGAGGATCGGGGGAGCTGTTTTTT
17 | . | TRBJ2-1 | TRBD2 | TRBV7-9 | CASSPGLAGGKGNEQFF | TGTGCCAGCAGCCCCGGACTAGCGGGGGGGAAGGGGAATGAGCAGTTCTTC
15 | . | TRBJ2-4 | . | TRBV6-2/TRBV6-3 | CASSYPGTYYNIQYF | TGTGCCAGCAGTTACCCCGGCACGTACTACAACATTCAGTACTTC
15 | . | TRBJ1-6 | . | TRBV9 | CASSLDGSYNSPLHF | TGTGCCAGCAGCCTAGACGGGAGCTATAATTCACCCCTCCACTTT
15 | . | TRBJ1-5 | . | TRBV7-9 | CASSLALADNQPQHF | TGTGCCAGCAGCTTAGCGTTGGCGGACAATCAGCCCCAGCATTTT
17 | . | TRBJ1-1 | . | TRBV10-2 | CASSERQGSNENTEAFF | TGCGCCAGCAGTGAGCGGCAGGGTTCGAACGAGAACACTGAAGCTTTCTTT
15 | . | TRBJ1-5 | . | TRBV9 | CASSVAGHQNQPQHF | TGTGCCAGCAGCGTAGCCGGACACCAAAATCAGCCCCAGCATTTT
15 | . | TRBJ2-3 | . | TRBV18 | CASSPGRGPGDTQYF | TGTGCCAGCTCACCGGGGCGGGGGCCGGGAGATACGCAGTATTTT
13 | . | TRBJ1-2 | TRBD1 | TRBV6-5 | CASAWGQAYGYTF | TGTGCCAGCGCCTGGGGACAGGCCTATGGCTACACCTTC
16 | once | TRBJ1-4 | . | TRBV3-1/TRBV3-2 | CASSRDIGPSIEKLFF | TGTGCCAGCAGCCGGGACATCGGCCCCTCGATCGAAAAACTGTTTTTT
13 | . | TRBJ2-7 | . | TRBV7-9 | CASSPEVGYEQYF | TGTGCCAGCAGCCCCGAGGTCGGCTACGAGCAGTACTTC
14 | . | TRBJ2-7 | . | TRBV28 | CASSPGQYVGEQYF | TGTGCCAGCAGTCCTGGACAGTATGTTGGCGAGCAGTACTTC
15 | . | TRBJ2-3 | TRBD1 | TRBV7-6 | CASSIANRGTDTQYF | TGTGCCAGCAGCATAGCAAACAGGGGTACAGATACGCAGTATTTT
15 | . | TRBJ2-1 | . | TRBV19 | CASSIQGGEYNEQFF | TGTGCCAGTAGTATACAGGGCGGGGAGTACAATGAGCAGTTCTTC
13 | . | TRBJ2-5 | . | TRBV7-3 | CASSLVQGETQYF | TGTGCCAGCAGCTTAGTACAGGGAGAGACCCAGTACTTC
14 | . | TRBJ2-1 | TRBD2 | TRBV7-2 | CASSRSGGAGEQFF | TGTGCCAGCAGCCGGAGCGGGGGGGCGGGTGAGCAGTTCTTC
13 | . | TRBJ1-2 | . | TRBV18 | CASSPDRIYGYTF | TGTGCCAGCTCACCAGACAGGATCTATGGCTACACCTTC
14 | . | TRBJ1-5 | TRBD1 | TRBV2 | CASSPQGGNQPQHF | TGTGCCAGCAGTCCTCAGGGGGGCAATCAGCCCCAGCATTTT
16 | . | TRBJ2-1 | TRBD1 | TRBV18 | CASSPTLRGRMDEQFF | TGTGCCAGCTCACCAACCCTCAGGGGGCGTATGGATGAGCAGTTCTTC
11 | . | TRBJ2-1 | . | TRBV7-9 | CASSSQDMRFF | TGTGCCAGCAGCTCCCAGGACATGCGGTTCTTC
16 | . | TRBJ2-3 | TRBD2 | TRBV4-1 | CASSQMLWTSGAGQYF | TGCGCCAGCAGCCAGATGCTTTGGACTAGCGGGGCCGGGCAGTATTTT
14 | . | TRBJ1-1 | . | TRBV19 | CASSSLQGPLGAFF | TGTGCCAGTAGTTCCCTTCAGGGGCCGCTGGGAGCTTTCTTT
18 | few | TRBJ1-1 | . | TRBV2 | CASSPYGYGQTMNTEAFF | TGTGCCAGCAGTCCATATGGATACGGACAGACGATGAACACTGAAGCTTTCTTT
16 | . | TRBJ1-2 | . | TRBV24-1 | CATGAYRGSHLYGYTF | TGTGCCACCGGGGCGTATAGGGGGTCCCATCTTTATGGCTACACCTTC
14 | . | TRBJ1-6 | . | TRBV9 | CASSPADRRGPLHF | TGTGCCAGCAGCCCAGCGGACCGACGTGGGCCCCTCCACTTT
13 | . | TRBJ2-7 | . | TRBV28 | CASRDRSSYEQYF | TGTGCCAGCAGAGACAGGAGCTCCTACGAGCAGTACTTC
15 | few | TRBJ1-3 | . | TRBV5-1 | CASSPTTGSGNTIYF | TGCGCCAGCAGCCCTACTACAGGGTCTGGAAACACCATATATTTT
16 | . | TRBJ1-4 | . | TRBV28 | CASSSVRGSTNEKLFF | TGTGCCAGCAGTTCGGTCCGGGGATCAACTAATGAAAAACTGTTTTTT
18 | . | TRBJ2-3 | TRBD2 | TRBV7-6 | CASSLFRAGGLGTDTQYF | TGTGCCAGCAGCTTATTTAGGGCGGGGGGGCTAGGCACAGATACGCAGTATTTT
14 | . | TRBJ2-5 | TRBD1 | TRBV11-2 | CASSIKGQGGTQYF | TGTGCCAGCAGCATCAAGGGACAGGGAGGAACCCAGTACTTC
16 | . | TRBJ2-1 | . | TRBV18 | CASSPPRGSHSNEQFF | TGTGCCAGCTCACCACCGCGGGGTTCACACTCCAATGAGCAGTTCTTC
15 | few | TRBJ1-2 | . | TRBV30 | CAWRGSDRSNYGYTF | TGTGCCTGGAGGGGCTCGGACAGATCGAACTATGGCTACACCTTC
13 | . | TRBJ1-1 | . | TRBV12-3/TRBV12-4 | CASSSLEESEAFF | TGTGCCAGCAGTTCCCTAGAGGAGTCTGAAGCTTTCTTT
15 | . | TRBJ1-6 | TRBD1 | TRBV9 | CASSGGTGFNSPLHF | TGTGCCAGCAGCGGTGGGACAGGGTTTAATTCACCCCTCCACTTT